The TCR beta chain under discussion was sequenced for a study of T cell responses to AZD1222 COVID-19 vaccine. Study results and limitations: Mostly white British, mostly female donors; authors suggested clonal diversity may be underestimated. Repertoires were sampled only after the peak T cell response.

CDR3 length: 17 residues. Trimming removed 2 bases from V and 2 bases from J, with 17 bases in between. Note on this clone: Its specificity is not known.

The assay was immunoSEQ multiplex PCR, and TCRdb's table has in-frame clones only and misses some. This sample has 130,000 or so clones; approximately 85% occur once, and the top ten carry more than 7.5%. The TCR comes from an adult in good health. The chain recombines TRBV5-3 with TRBJ1-5; D possibly corresponds to TRBD1 (5 bases). TRBV5-3 is given ORF status, its function remaining uncertain. The sample here was peripheral blood, taken on day 0 of AZD1222 vaccination. DNA of the CDR3: TGTGCCAGAAGCTTCCGTGGGGCCCCGAGCGGCAATCAGCCCCAGCATTTT. Translated: CARSFRGAPSGNQPQHF.